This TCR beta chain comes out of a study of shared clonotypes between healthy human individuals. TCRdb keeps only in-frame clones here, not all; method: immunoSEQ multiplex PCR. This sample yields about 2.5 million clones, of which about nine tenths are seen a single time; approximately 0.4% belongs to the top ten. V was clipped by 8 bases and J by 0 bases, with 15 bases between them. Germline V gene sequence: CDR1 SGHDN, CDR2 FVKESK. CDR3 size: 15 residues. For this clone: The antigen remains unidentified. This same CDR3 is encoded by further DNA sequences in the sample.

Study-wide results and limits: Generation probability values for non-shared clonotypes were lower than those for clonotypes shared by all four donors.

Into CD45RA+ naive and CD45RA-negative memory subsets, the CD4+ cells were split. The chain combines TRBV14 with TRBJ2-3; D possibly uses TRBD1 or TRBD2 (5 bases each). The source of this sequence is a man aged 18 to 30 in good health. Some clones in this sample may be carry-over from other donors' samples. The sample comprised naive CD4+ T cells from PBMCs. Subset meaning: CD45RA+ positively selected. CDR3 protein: CASSQRGPSTDTQYF. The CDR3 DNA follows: TGTGCCAGCTCCCAGAGGGGACCTAGCACAGATACGCAGTATTTT.